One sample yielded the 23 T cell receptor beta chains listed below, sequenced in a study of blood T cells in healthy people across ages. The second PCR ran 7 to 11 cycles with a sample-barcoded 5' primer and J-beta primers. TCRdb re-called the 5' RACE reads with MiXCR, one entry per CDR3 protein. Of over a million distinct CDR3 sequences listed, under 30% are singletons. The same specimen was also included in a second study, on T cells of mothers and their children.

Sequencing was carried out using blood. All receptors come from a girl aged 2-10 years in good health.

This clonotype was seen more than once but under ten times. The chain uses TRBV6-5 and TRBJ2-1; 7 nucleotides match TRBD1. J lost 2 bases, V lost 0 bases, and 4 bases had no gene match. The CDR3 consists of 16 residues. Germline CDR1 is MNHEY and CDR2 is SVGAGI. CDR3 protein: CASSYSIRGPYNEQFF. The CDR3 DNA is TGTGCCAGCAGTTACTCGATTAGGGGGCCCTACAATGAGCAGTTCTTC.

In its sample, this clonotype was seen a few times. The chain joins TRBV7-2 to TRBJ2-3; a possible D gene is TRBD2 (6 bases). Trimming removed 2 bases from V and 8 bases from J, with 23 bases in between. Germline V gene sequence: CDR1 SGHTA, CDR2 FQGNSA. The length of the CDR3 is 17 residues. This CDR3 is CASSLSTSLLLVPTQYF. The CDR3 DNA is TGTGCCAGCAGCTTAAGTACTAGCCTTTTGCTGGTCCCTACGCAGTATTTT.

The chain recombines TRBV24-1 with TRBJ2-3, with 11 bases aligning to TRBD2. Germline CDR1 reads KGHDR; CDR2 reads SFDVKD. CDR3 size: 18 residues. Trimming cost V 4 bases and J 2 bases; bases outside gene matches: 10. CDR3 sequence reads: CATSEPSTSGGPTDTQYF. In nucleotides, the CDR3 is TGTGCCACCAGTGAACCTTCAACTAGCGGGGGCCCCACAGATACGCAGTATTTT.

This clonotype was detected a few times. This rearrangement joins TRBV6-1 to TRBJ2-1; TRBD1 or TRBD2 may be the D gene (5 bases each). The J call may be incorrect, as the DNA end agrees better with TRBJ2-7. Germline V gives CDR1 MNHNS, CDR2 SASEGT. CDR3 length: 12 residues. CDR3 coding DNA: TGTGCCAGCACTCCGGGACCCTACGAGCAGTACTTC. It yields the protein CASTPGPYEQYF.

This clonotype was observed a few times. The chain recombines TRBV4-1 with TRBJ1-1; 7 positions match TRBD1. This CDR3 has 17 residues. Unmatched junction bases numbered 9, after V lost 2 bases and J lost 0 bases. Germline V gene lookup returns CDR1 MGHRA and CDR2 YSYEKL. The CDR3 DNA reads TGCGCCAGCAGCCAAAGGGGGACAGCCTCTATGAACACTGAAGCTTTCTTT. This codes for CASSQRGTASMNTEAFF.

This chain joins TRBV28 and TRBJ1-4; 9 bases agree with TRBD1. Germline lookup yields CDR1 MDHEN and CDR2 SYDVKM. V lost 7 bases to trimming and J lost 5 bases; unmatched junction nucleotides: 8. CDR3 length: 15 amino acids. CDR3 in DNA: TGTGCCAGCACGCCTAGGACAGGGGCAAATGAAAAACTGTTTTTT. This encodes CASTPRTGANEKLFF.

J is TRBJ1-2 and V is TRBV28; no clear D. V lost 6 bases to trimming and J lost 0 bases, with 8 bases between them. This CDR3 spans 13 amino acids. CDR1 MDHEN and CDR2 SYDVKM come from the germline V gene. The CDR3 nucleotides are TGTGCCAGCAGGCGTTCGGCTAACTATGGCTACACCTTC. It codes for CASRRSANYGYTF.

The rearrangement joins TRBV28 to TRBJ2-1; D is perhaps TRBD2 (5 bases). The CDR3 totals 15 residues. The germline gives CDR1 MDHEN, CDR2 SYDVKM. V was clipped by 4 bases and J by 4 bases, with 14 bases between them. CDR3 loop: CASSSLGGPYNEQFF. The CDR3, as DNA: TGTGCCAGCAGTTCCCTTGGCGGGCCGTACAATGAGCAGTTCTTC.

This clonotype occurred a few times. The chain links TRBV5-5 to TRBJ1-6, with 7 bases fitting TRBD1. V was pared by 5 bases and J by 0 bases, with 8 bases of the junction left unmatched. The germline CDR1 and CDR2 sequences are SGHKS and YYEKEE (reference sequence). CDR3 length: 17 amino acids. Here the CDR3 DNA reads TGTGCCAGCAGTCCAGGGACAGCTAGCTCCTATAATTCACCCCTCCACTTT. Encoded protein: CASSPGTASSYNSPLHF.

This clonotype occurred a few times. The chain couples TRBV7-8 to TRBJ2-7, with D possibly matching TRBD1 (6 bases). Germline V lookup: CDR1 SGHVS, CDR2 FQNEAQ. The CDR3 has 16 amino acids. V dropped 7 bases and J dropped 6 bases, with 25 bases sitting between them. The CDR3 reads CASTLLSWQGNIEQYF. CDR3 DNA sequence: TGTGCCAGCACCCTATTGTCATGGCAGGGGAATATCGAGCAGTACTTC.

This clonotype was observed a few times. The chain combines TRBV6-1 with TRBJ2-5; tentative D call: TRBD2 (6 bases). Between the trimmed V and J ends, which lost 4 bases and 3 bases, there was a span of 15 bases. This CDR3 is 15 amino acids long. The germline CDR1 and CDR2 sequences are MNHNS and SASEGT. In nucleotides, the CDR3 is TGTGCCAGCAGTGTCCGGGCGGTAGCGGAAGAGACCCAGTACTTC. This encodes CASSVRAVAEETQYF.

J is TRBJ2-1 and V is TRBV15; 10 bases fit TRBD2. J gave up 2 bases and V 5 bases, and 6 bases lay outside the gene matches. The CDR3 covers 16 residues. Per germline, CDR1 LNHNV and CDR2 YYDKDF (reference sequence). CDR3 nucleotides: TGTGCCACCAGCGGTGGGAGCGGGAGGGCCTACAATGAGCAGTTCTTC. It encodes CATSGGSGRAYNEQFF.

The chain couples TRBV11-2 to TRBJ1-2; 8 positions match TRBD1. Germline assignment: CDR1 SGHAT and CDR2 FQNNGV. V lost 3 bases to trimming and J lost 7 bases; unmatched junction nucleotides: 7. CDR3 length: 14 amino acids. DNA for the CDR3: TGTGCCAGCAGCTTTCGTCAGGGGGCAGGTGGCTACACCTTC. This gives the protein CASSFRQGAGGYTF.

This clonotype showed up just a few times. CDR3 sequence (DNA): TGTGCCAGCAGCTTAGGTCCACAGGGAGACACTGAAGCTTTCTTT. Its protein product is CASSLGPQGDTEAFF. The chain uses TRBV7-8 and TRBJ1-1; possibly TRBD1 for D (6 bases). Trimming removed 1 base from V and 3 bases from J, with 12 bases in between. Per germline, CDR1 SGHVS and CDR2 FQNEAQ. The CDR3 length is 15 residues.

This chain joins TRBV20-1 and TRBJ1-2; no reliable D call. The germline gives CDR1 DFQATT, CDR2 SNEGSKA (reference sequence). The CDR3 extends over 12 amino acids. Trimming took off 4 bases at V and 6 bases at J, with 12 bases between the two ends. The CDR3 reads CSATDGENGYTF. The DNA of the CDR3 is TGCAGTGCTACTGACGGGGAGAATGGCTACACCTTC.

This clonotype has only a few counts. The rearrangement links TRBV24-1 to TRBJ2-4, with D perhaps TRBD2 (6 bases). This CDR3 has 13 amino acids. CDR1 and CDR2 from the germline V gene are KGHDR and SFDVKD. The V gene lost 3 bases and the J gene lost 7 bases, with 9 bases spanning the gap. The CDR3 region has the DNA TGTGCCACCAGTGATGAGACTAGGAACATTCAGTACTTC. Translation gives CATSDETRNIQYF.

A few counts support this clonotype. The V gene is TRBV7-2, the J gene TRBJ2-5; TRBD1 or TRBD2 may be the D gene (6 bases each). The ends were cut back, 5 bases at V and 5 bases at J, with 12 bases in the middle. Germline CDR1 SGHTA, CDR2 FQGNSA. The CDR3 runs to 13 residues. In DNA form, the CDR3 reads TGTGCCAGCAGCAGGGGGGTTGGGGAGACCCAGTACTTC. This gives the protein CASSRGVGETQYF. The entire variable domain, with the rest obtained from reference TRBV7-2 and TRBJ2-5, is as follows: GAGVSQSPSNKVTEKGKDVELRCDPISGHTALYWYRQSLGQGLEFLIYFQGNSAPDKSGLPSDRFSAERTGGSVSTLTIQRTQQEDSAVYLCASSRGVGETQYFGPGTRLLVL.

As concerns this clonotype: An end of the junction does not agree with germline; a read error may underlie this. CDR3 residues: CASSSTGTGITDTQYF. CDR3 nucleotide sequence: TGCGCCAGCAGCTCCACCGGGACAGGGATCACAGACACGCAGTATTTT. The chain recombines TRBV5-1 with TRBJ2-3; 9 nucleotides align to TRBD1. Germline assignment: CDR1 SGHRS and CDR2 YFSETQ. This CDR3 region has 16 residues.

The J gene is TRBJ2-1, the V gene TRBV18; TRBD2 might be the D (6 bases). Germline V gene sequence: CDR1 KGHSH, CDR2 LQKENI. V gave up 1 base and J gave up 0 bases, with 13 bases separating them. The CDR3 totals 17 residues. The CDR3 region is CASSPLFDGSSYNEQFF. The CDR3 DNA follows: TGTGCCAGCTCACCACTTTTTGACGGGAGCTCCTACAATGAGCAGTTCTTC.

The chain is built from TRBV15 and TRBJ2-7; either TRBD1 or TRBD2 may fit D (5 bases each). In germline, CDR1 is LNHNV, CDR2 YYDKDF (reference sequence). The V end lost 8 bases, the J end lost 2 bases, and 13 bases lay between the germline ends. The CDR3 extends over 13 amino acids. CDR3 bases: TGTGCCACCTCTTGGGGGTTCGCCTACGAGCAGTACTTC. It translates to CATSWGFAYEQYF.

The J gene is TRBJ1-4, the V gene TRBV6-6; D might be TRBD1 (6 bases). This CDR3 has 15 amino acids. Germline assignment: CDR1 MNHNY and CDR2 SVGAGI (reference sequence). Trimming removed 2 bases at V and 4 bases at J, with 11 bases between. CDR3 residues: CASSYGGAGNEKLFF. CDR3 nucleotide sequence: TGTGCCAGCAGTTACGGGGGGGCAGGTAATGAAAAACTGTTTTTT.

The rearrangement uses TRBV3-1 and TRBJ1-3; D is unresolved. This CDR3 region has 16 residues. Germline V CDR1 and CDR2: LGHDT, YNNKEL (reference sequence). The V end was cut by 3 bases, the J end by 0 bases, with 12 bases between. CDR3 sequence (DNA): TGTGCCAGCAGCCACCTCTTCGGAACCTCTGGAAACACCATATATTTT. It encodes CASSHLFGTSGNTIYF.

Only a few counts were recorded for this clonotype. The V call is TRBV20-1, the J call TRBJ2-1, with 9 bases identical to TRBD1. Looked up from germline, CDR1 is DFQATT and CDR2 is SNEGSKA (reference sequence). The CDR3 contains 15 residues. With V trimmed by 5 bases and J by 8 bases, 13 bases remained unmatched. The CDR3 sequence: CSAPAPGQGIDEQFF. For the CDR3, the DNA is TGCAGTGCTCCAGCCCCGGGACAGGGCATTGATGAGCAGTTCTTC.